The clone carrying this T cell receptor (beta chain) was seen only once. The record originates from a study of blood T cell repertoires in COVID-19. Study overall: Samples representing acute and convalescent COVID-19 were sourced from the United States, Italy and Spain.

Under the authors' procedure: The assay estimated nucleated cells by amplifying reference gene primers. Repertoires were generated with immunoSEQ multiplex PCR, while TCRdb's copy carries only in-frame clones and drops some. V and J calls and clone size are given by that table; D and trimming were obtained from the DNA. The sample consists of approximately 150,000 clones, 93% of them appearing once. The CDR3 is 16 amino acids. Germline assignment: CDR1 GTSNPN and CDR2 SVGIG (reference sequence). V lost 0 bases and J lost 4, with 15 bases in between. The gene calls are TRBV30 and TRBJ2-2; D remains ambiguous. The sequencing input was peripheral blood. The clonotype was recovered from a woman aged 60 to 75 with COVID-19, enrolled during active disease. The CDR3 DNA sequence: TGTGCCTGGAGTGTACTTGCAGGCGCACTCACCGGGGAGCTGTTTTTT. Translation: CAWSVLAGALTGELFF.